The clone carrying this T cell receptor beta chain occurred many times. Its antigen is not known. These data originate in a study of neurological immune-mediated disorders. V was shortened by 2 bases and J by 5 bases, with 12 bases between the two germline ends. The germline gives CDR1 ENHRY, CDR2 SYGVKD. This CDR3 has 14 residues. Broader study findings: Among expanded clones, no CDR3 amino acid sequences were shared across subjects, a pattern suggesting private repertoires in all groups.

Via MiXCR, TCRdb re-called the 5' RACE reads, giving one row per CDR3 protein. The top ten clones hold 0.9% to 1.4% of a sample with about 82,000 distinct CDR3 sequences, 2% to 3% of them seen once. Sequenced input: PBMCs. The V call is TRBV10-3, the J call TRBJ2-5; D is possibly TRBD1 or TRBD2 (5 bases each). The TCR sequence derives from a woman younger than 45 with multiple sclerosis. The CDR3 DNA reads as TGTGCCATCAGTGAGCTGGGACGTAAGGAGACCCAGTACTTC. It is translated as CAISELGRKETQYF.